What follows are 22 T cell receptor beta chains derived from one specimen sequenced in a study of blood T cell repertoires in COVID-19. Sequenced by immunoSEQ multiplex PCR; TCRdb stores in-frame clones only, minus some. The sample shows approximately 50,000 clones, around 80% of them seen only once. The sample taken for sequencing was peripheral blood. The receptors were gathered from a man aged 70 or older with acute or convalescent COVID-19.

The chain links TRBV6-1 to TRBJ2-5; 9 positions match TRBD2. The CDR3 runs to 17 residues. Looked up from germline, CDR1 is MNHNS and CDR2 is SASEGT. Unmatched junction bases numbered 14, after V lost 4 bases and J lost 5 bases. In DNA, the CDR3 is TGTGCCAGCAGTGCGCCCCAGGGCGGGGGGGATCGGGAGACCCAGTACTTC. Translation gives CASSAPQGGGDRETQYF.

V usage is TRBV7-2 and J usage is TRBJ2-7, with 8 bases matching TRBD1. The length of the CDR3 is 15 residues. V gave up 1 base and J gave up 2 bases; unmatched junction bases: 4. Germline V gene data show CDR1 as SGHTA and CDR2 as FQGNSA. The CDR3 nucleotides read TGTGCCAGCAGCTTAGAGGGCAGGGGGCCCTACGAGCAGTACTTC. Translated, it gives CASSLEGRGPYEQYF. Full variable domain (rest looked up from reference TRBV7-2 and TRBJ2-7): GAGVSQSPSNKVTEKGKDVELRCDPISGHTALYWYRQSLGQGLEFLIYFQGNSAPDKSGLPSDRFSAERTGGSVSTLTIQRTQQEDSAVYLCASSLEGRGPYEQYFGPGTRLTVT.

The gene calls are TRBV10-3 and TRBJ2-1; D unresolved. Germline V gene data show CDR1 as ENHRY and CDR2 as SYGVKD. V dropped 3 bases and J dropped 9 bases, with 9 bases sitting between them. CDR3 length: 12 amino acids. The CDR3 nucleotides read TGTGCCATCAGTGAAGTGGCGGTTGAGCAGTTCTTC. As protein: CAISEVAVEQFF.

This chain's CDR3 is CASSRGLAGVWGQYF. The CDR3 nucleotides are TGTGCCAGCAGCCGAGGACTAGCGGGAGTTTGGGGGCAGTACTTC. The V and J genes are TRBV7-8 and TRBJ2-7; 13 bases agree with TRBD2. V dropped 5 bases and J dropped 9; count of bases not matched to a gene: 10. The CDR3 length is 15 residues. Per germline, CDR1 SGHVS and CDR2 FQNEAQ.

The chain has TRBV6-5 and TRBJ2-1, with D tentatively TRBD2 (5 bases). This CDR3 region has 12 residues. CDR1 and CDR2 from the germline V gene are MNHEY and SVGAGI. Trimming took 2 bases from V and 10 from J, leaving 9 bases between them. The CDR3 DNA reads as TGTGCCAGCAGTTACCCAGAGGGCGAGCAGTTCTTC. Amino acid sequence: CASSYPEGEQFF.

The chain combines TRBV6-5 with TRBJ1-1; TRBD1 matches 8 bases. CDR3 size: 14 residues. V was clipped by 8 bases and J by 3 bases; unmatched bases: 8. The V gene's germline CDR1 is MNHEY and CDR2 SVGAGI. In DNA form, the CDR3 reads TGTGCCAGCTATTGGCACAGGGGGGACACTGAAGCTTTCTTT. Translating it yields CASYWHRGDTEAFF.

DNA for the CDR3: TGTGCCAGCACCCGACAGGGGGCGCGGTCAACTGAAGCTTTCTTT. It yields the protein CASTRQGARSTEAFF. The chain has TRBV5-6 and TRBJ1-1, with 10 bases aligning to TRBD1. The CDR3 sequence is 15 residues long. Germline V CDR1 and CDR2: SGHDT, YYEEEE. With 6 bases clipped from V and 5 bases from J, the junction kept 10 bases outside the gene matches. Together with reference TRBV5-6 and TRBJ1-1, the CDR3 gives the full variable domain: DAGVTQSPTHLIKTRGQQVTLRCSPKSGHDTVSWYQQALGQGPQFIFQYYEEEERQRGNFPDRFSGHQFPNYSSELNVNALLLGDSALYLCASTRQGARSTEAFFGQGTRLTVV.

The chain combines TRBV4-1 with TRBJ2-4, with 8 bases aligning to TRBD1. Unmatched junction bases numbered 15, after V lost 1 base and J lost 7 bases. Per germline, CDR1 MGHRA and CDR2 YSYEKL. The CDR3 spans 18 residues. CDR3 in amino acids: CASSQAVSGGAVVNIQYF. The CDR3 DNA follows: TGCGCCAGCAGCCAAGCAGTATCAGGGGGCGCAGTGGTGAACATTCAGTACTTC.

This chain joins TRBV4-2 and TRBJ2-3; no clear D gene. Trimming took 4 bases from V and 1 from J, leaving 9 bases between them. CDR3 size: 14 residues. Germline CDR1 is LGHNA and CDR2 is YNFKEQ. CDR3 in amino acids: CASSPEYGTDTQYF. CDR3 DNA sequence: TGTGCCAGCAGCCCAGAGTATGGCACAGATACGCAGTATTTT.

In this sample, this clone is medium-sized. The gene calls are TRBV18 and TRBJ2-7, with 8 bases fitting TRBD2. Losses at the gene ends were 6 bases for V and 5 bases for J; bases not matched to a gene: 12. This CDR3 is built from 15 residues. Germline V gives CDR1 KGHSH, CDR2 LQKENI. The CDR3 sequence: CASSPPAGEPHEQYF. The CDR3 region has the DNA TGTGCCAGCTCCCCTCCAGCGGGAGAACCCCACGAGCAGTACTTC.

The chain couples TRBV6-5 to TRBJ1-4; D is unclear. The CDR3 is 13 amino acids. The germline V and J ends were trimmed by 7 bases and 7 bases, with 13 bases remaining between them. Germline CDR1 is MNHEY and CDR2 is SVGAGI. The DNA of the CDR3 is TGTGCCAGCAAAATGACACCCAGTGAAAAACTGTTTTTT. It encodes CASKMTPSEKLFF.

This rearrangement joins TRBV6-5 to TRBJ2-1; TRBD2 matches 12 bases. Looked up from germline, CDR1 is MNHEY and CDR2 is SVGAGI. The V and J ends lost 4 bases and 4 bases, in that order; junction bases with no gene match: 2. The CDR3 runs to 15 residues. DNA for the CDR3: TGTGCCAGCAGTTCGGGACTAGCGGGTTACAATGAGCAGTTCTTC. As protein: CASSSGLAGYNEQFF.

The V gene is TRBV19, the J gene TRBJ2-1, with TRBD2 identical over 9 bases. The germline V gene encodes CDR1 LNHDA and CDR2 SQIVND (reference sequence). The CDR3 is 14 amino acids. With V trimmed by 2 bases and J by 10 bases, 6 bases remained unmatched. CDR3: CASSIQREDPEQFF. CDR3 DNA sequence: TGTGCCAGTAGTATACAGCGGGAGGACCCCGAGCAGTTCTTC. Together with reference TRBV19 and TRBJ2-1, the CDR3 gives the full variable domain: DGGITQSPKYLFRKEGQNVTLSCEQNLNHDAMYWYRQDPGQGLRLIYYSQIVNDFQKGDIAEGYSVSREKKESFPLTVTSAQKNPTAFYLCASSIQREDPEQFFGPGTRLTVL.

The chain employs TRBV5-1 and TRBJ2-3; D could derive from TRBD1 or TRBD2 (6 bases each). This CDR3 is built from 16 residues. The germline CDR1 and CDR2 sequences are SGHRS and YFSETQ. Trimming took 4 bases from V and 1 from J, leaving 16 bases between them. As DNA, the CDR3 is TGCGCCAGCAGCCTGGGGGGCCGGGCGGGCACAGATACGCAGTATTTT. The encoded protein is CASSLGGRAGTDTQYF.

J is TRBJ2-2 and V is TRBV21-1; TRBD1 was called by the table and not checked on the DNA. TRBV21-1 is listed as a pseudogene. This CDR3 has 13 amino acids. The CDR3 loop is CARKGVGTGELFF. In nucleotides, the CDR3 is TGTGCCAGGAAGGGGGTGGGGACCGGGGAGCTGTTTTTT.

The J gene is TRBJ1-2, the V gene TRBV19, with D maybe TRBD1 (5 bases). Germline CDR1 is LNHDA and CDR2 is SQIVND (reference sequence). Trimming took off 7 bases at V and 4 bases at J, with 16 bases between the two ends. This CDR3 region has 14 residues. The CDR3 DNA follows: TGTGCCAGTACCCAGATAGGGGAAGGCTATGGCTACACCTTC. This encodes CASTQIGEGYGYTF.

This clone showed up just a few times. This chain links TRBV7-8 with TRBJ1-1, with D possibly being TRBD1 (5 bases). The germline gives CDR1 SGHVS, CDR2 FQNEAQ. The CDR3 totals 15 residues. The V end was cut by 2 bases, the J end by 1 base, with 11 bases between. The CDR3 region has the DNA TGTGCCAGCAGCTTATTGCGGGGGGAGAACACTGAAGCTTTCTTT. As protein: CASSLLRGENTEAFF. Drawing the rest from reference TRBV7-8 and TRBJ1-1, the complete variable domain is GAGVSQSPRYKVAKRGQDVALRCDPISGHVSLFWYQQALGQGPEFLTYFQNEAQLDKSGLPSDRFFAERPEGSVSTLKIQRTQQEDSAVYLCASSLLRGENTEAFFGQGTRLTVV.

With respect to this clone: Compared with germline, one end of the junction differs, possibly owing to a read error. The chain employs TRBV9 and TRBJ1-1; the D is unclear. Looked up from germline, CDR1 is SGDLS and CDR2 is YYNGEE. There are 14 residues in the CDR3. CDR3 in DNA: TGTGCCAGCAGCGTAGAGGTCTTTAACAGTGAAGCTTTCTTT. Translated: CASSVEVFNSEAFF.

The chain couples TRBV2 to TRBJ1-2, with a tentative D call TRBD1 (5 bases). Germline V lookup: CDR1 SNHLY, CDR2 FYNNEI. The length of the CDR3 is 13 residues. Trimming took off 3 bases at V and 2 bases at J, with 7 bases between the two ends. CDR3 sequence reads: CASSEQGNYGYTF. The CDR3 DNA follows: TGTGCCAGCAGTGAGCAGGGAAACTATGGCTACACCTTC.

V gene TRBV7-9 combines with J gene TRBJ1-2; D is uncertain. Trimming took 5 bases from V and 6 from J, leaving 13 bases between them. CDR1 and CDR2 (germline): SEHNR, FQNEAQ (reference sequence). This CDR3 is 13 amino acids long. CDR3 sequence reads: CASSRYTEDGYTF. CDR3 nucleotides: TGTGCCAGCAGCCGCTACACGGAGGATGGCTACACCTTC.

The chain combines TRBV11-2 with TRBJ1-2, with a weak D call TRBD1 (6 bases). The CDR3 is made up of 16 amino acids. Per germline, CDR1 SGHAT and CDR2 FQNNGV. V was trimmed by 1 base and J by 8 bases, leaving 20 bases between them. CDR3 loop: CASSLVGAPRGRGYTF. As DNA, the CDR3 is TGTGCCAGCAGCTTAGTCGGCGCCCCCAGGGGACGGGGCTACACCTTC.

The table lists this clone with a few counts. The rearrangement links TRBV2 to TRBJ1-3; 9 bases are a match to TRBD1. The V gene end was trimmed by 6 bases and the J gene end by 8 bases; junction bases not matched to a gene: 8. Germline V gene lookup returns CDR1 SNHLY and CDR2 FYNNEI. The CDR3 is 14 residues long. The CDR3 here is CASRVDRGADTIYF. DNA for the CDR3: TGTGCCAGCAGGGTGGACAGGGGTGCGGACACCATATATTTT.